Listed below are T cell receptor beta chains from one sample, sequenced in a study of blood T cell repertoires in COVID-19. Method: immunoSEQ multiplex PCR; TCRdb's copy keeps in-frame clones and lacks some. The sample carries under 250,000 clones, around 81% recorded once. Input material: peripheral blood. All receptors derive from a woman in her sixties or seventies with acute or convalescent COVID-19. CDR3s include the opening cysteine and the closing phenylalanine or tryptophan. Each record gives: V gene, D gene, J gene, clone size, CDR3 DNA, CDR3 protein. D genes are given only for firm matches. Rows give clone size only sometimes, using once, few, many, or a class for an expanded clone.

TRBV6-5	TRBD1	TRBJ1-1	NA	TGTGCCAGCAGCCCCAGGGGGCTAAACACTGAAGCTTTCTTT	CASSPRGLNTEAFF
TRBV3-1/TRBV3-2	NA	TRBJ1-2	NA	TGTGCCAGCAGCGAAGATTTTATGTATACCTTC	CASSEDFMYTF
TRBV7-9	NA	TRBJ1-2	NA	TGTGCCAGCAGCTTAGGGCAGCGCCTGGATGGCTACACCTTC	CASSLGQRLDGYTF
TRBV6-1	TRBD1	TRBJ2-2	NA	TGTGCCAGCAGTGCAATGCCGGGACAGGTCAACACCGGGGAGCTGTTTTTT	CASSAMPGQVNTGELFF
TRBV12-2	NA	TRBJ1-5	NA	TGTGCAAGTCGCCCTAGGACAGGGGAGAATCAGCCCCAGCATTTT	CASRPRTGENQPQHF
TRBV6-6	NA	TRBJ1-2	NA	TGTGCCAGCAGCCGTACGAACACCAACTATGGCTACACCTTC	CASSRTNTNYGYTF
TRBV5-6	NA	TRBJ1-1	NA	TGTGCCAGCAGCTTTCCAGGGGCCGGCACTGAAGCTTTCTTT	CASSFPGAGTEAFF
TRBV5-6	NA	TRBJ1-1	NA	TGTGCCAGCAGCTTCGGGGTGGAAGCTTTCTTT	CASSFGVEAFF
TRBV19	TRBD2	TRBJ2-2	NA	TGTGCCAGTAGCGCACCAGCGGGGGCGAACACCGGGGAGCTGTTTTTT	CASSAPAGANTGELFF
TRBV7-8	NA	TRBJ1-5	NA	TGTGCCAGCAGCGCCAGGGGCGGCAATAGCAATCAGCCCCAGCATTTT	CASSARGGNSNQPQHF
TRBV12-3/TRBV12-4	NA	TRBJ2-1	NA	TGTGCCAGCAGTATCGGTCTTGAGCAGTTCTTC	CASSIGLEQFF
TRBV19	NA	TRBJ2-2	NA	TGTGCCAGTAGTAGGGCCAAAGGTCCCACCGGGGAGCTGTTTTTT	CASSRAKGPTGELFF
TRBV7-8	TRBD1	TRBJ1-1	once	TGTGCCAGCAGCTTACGGGAGACAGGGAAAGCTTTCTTT	CASSLRETGKAFF
TRBV5-1	TRBD2	TRBJ2-7	NA	TGCGCCAGCAGCCCGGGAGGGAGGGATGAGCAGTACTTC	CASSPGGRDEQYF
TRBV30	TRBD2	TRBJ2-5	NA	TGTGCCTCCGCACTAGCGGGGGGTCAAGAGACCCAGTACTTC	CASALAGGQETQYF
TRBV28	NA	TRBJ2-3	NA	TGTGCCAGCAGGGAGAGCACAGATACGCAGTATTTT	CASRESTDTQYF
TRBV6-1	TRBD2	TRBJ2-1	NA	TGTGCCAGCAGTGAAATGGGACTAGCGGGGAACAATGAGCAGTTCTTC	CASSEMGLAGNNEQFF
TRBV2	NA	TRBJ1-4	NA	TGTGCCAGCACCCGGGGAGAAAAAGAAAAACTGTTTTTT	CASTRGEKEKLFF
TRBV4-1	NA	TRBJ2-5	few	TGCGCCAGCAGCCAAGATCCAGTTAAAGAGACCCAGTACTTC	CASSQDPVKETQYF
TRBV7-9	TRBD1	TRBJ1-4	NA	TGTGCCAGCAGCCACGGACAGGGTGAAAAACTGTTTTTT	CASSHGQGEKLFF
TRBV5-1	TRBD2	TRBJ2-3	NA	TGCGCCAGCAGAGAAGCGGGGGGGCCGGCAGATACGCAGTATTTT	CASREAGGPADTQYF
TRBV5-1	TRBD1	TRBJ2-7	NA	TGCGCCAGCAGCTTGGACGGACAGGGCCCCTACGAGCAGTACTTC	CASSLDGQGPYEQYF
TRBV18	NA	TRBJ1-1	once	TGTGCCAGCTCACCACGGGGGGACACTGAAGCTTTCTTT	CASSPRGDTEAFF
TRBV28	TRBD1	TRBJ1-2	few	TGTGCCAGCAGAGGACAGGGACATTATGGCTACACCTTC	CASRGQGHYGYTF
TRBV5-1	NA	TRBJ2-7	NA	TGCGCCAGCAGCTTGGGGACAGCCCAATACGAGCAGTACTTC	CASSLGTAQYEQYF
TRBV7-6	TRBD1	TRBJ2-1	NA	TGTGCCAGCAGCTTAACTCCACAGGGGGTGAACAATGAGCAGTTCTTC	CASSLTPQGVNNEQFF
TRBV7-9	NA	TRBJ1-5	NA	TGTGCCAGCAGCATTGACAGGTCGGGGCAGCCCCAGCATTTT	CASSIDRSGQPQHF
TRBV6-2/TRBV6-3	NA	TRBJ1-2	NA	TGTGCCAGCAGTTACGCCCATCGGGGTTCAATTGGCTACACCTTC	CASSYAHRGSIGYTF
TRBV6-5	TRBD1	TRBJ1-2	NA	TGTGCCAGCAAACACCCCGGGACAGTTAATGGCTACACCTTC	CASKHPGTVNGYTF
TRBV5-4	NA	TRBJ1-2	once	TGTGCCAGCAGCTTGGAGAGGGACTATGGCTACACCTTC	CASSLERDYGYTF
TRBV6-5	NA	TRBJ2-7	NA	TGTGCCAGCAGGACGCGACGGGAGAGGTCTTACGAGCAGTACTTC	CASRTRRERSYEQYF
TRBV4-1	NA	TRBJ1-2	NA	TGCGCCAGCAGCCAAGGTCTCGTATCGCTAGGTTCTAACTATGGCTACACCTTC	CASSQGLVSLGSNYGYTF
TRBV7-9	TRBD2	TRBJ2-1	NA	TGTGCCAGCAGCTCAACTAGCGGGGGGGCCAGTGAGCAGTTCTTC	CASSSTSGGASEQFF
TRBV6-5	NA	TRBJ1-1	NA	TGTGCCAGCAGTTCTACCGGGCGGGCCGAAGCTTTCTTT	CASSSTGRAEAFF
TRBV18	NA	TRBJ1-2	few	TGTGCCAGCTCACCATCGACCAACGGGTATGGCTACACCTTC	CASSPSTNGYGYTF
TRBV6-2/TRBV6-3	NA	TRBJ1-5	NA	TGTGCCAGCAGTTACGTGGCAGGGGAATATCTTGTCAGGTCCCCCCAGCATTTT	CASSYVAGEYLVRSPQHF
TRBV2	NA	TRBJ1-5	once	TGTGCCAGCAGTGAGGGGTCAGGGGGCAATCAGCCCCAGCATTTT	CASSEGSGGNQPQHF
TRBV2	NA	TRBJ2-5	NA	TGTGCCAGCAGCCCCCGGACGGGGGGCCGAGGGGAGACCCAGTACTTC	CASSPRTGGRGETQYF
TRBV4-1	TRBD1	TRBJ1-4	NA	TGCGCCAGCAGCCACGGGACAGCTAATGAAAAACTGTTTTTT	CASSHGTANEKLFF
TRBV27	NA	TRBJ1-2	NA	TGTGCCAGCAGTAAACAGGGAGATGGCTACACCTTC	CASSKQGDGYTF
TRBV7-6	NA	TRBJ1-2	NA	TGTGCCAGCAGCCCGTCCATACAGGGTGCTAACTATGGCTACACCTTC	CASSPSIQGANYGYTF
TRBV7-9	NA	TRBJ1-5	NA	TGTGCCAGCAGTCTAGGAGGGGATGGGAGACAGCCCCAGCATTTT	CASSLGGDGRQPQHF
TRBV9	TRBD1	TRBJ2-2	NA	TGTGCCAGCAGCGTAGAAGTCGGGCGGACAGGGAACACCGGGGAGCTGTTTTTT	CASSVEVGRTGNTGELFF
TRBV6-5	NA	TRBJ2-3	NA	TGTGCCAGCAGGCGAACTAGCACCGGTACGCAGTATTTT	CASRRTSTGTQYF
TRBV5-8	TRBD2	TRBJ2-5	NA	TGTGCCAGCAGCTTGCTGGGAGGGGCAGTAGGGACCCAGTACTTC	CASSLLGGAVGTQYF
TRBV2	NA	TRBJ1-2	NA	TGTGCCAGCCTCAGGGTGGTCGGCTACACCTTC	CASLRVVGYTF
TRBV11-2	TRBD1	TRBJ1-1	NA	TGTGCCAGCAGCTTAGTTGGGGGGACAGTGAACACTGAAGCTTTCTTT	CASSLVGGTVNTEAFF
TRBV29-1	NA	TRBJ1-1	once	TGCAGCGTTGACAGGGCCAACACTGAAGCTTTCTTT	CSVDRANTEAFF
TRBV7-9	NA	TRBJ1-1	NA	TGTGCCAGCAGCTTAGCTAGGGGCCCGGACACTGAAGCTTTCTTT	CASSLARGPDTEAFF
TRBV18	TRBD1	TRBJ1-1	once	TGTGCCAGCTCATTCCGACCCCATGACAGGGGCACTGAAGCTTTCTTT	CASSFRPHDRGTEAFF
TRBV19	NA	TRBJ1-1	once	TGTGCCAGTAGTAGCCCAGGACTTGTGAACACTGAAGCTTTCTTT	CASSSPGLVNTEAFF
TRBV5-5	NA	TRBJ1-4	NA	TGTGCCAGCAGCTTGTCCAGGAGGTTTTCGAATGAAAAACTGTTTTTT	CASSLSRRFSNEKLFF
TRBV7-2	NA	TRBJ1-1	NA	TGTGCCAGCAGCCCTCACAGGGTCTCTCTCACTGAAGCTTTCTTT	CASSPHRVSLTEAFF
TRBV5-6	TRBD1	TRBJ1-1	NA	TGTGCCAGCAGCTTGGGAGGGACAGGGAACACTGAAGCTTTCTTT	CASSLGGTGNTEAFF
TRBV13	TRBD1	TRBJ2-2	NA	TGTGCCAGCAGCCCCGGGACAGGGTTTACAGGGGAGCTGTTTTTT	CASSPGTGFTGELFF
TRBV4-1	TRBD1	TRBJ1-2	NA	TGCGCCAGCAGCCAAGATGACAGGGGGTTTAATGGCTACACCTTC	CASSQDDRGFNGYTF
TRBV5-6	NA	TRBJ1-3	NA	TGTGCCAGCAGCCGAAGACAGGCTGGAAACACCATATATTTT	CASSRRQAGNTIYF
TRBV5-6	NA	TRBJ1-2	once	TGTGCCAGCAGCTTGGACCGGACAGTACCCTATGGCTACACCTTC	CASSLDRTVPYGYTF
TRBV10-3	TRBD2	TRBJ2-7	NA	TGTGCCATCAGCGACTCGTCTAGCGGGGCCTTAGAGCAGTACTTC	CAISDSSSGALEQYF